These T cell receptor beta chains were read from a single sample in a study of shared clonotypes between healthy human individuals. Sequencing used immunoSEQ multiplex PCR; TCRdb keeps in-frame clones, though not all of them. Of just over 2,000,000 clones in the sample, roughly 94% were seen once. The specimen sequenced was naive CD4+ T cells sorted from blood. All receptors come from a man aged 18 to 35 in good health. The CDR3 runs from the conserved cysteine through the conserved F or W. A D gene is named only where the DNA matches it firmly.

j_gene: TRBJ1-4; d_gene: .; v_gene: TRBV19; CDR3aa: CASSITPTNEKLFF
j_gene: TRBJ2-5; d_gene: TRBD1; v_gene: TRBV9; CDR3aa: CASSVLTGAYQETQYF
j_gene: TRBJ1-6; d_gene: TRBD1; v_gene: TRBV6-4; CDR3aa: CASSGQGGGSSPLHF
j_gene: TRBJ2-7; d_gene: .; v_gene: TRBV7-9; CDR3aa: CASSFPVGRGSSYEQYF
j_gene: TRBJ2-7; d_gene: .; v_gene: TRBV6-6; CDR3aa: CASTPWGKLTEERYF
j_gene: TRBJ2-3; d_gene: .; v_gene: TRBV28; CDR3aa: CASSLPGTDTQYF
j_gene: TRBJ2-5; d_gene: TRBD1; v_gene: TRBV12-5; CDR3aa: CASAPGQVQETQYF
j_gene: TRBJ2-5; d_gene: TRBD2; v_gene: TRBV10-3; CDR3aa: CAISERASGQETQYF
j_gene: TRBJ2-5; d_gene: .; v_gene: TRBV28; CDR3aa: CASSSPTGTSETQYF
j_gene: TRBJ1-1; d_gene: .; v_gene: TRBV7-2; CDR3aa: CASSLIRILNTEAFF
j_gene: TRBJ1-5; d_gene: TRBD1; v_gene: TRBV15; CDR3aa: CATSRGGRGSNQPQHF
j_gene: TRBJ2-7; d_gene: .; v_gene: TRBV7-2; CDR3aa: CASSLALPGGGRYEQYF
j_gene: TRBJ1-1; d_gene: .; v_gene: TRBV27; CDR3aa: CASRPDSVAGVAFF
j_gene: TRBJ1-5; d_gene: .; v_gene: TRBV10-3; CDR3aa: CAISRGDINQPQHF
j_gene: TRBJ2-3; d_gene: .; v_gene: TRBV5-1; CDR3aa: CASGSSPARSTDTQYF
j_gene: TRBJ1-2; d_gene: .; v_gene: TRBV5-1; CDR3aa: CASSLAPEGGYGYTF
j_gene: TRBJ1-1; d_gene: .; v_gene: TRBV30; CDR3aa: CAWSMGFAEAFF
j_gene: TRBJ1-5; d_gene: .; v_gene: TRBV6-1; CDR3aa: CASSGLSEVQPQHF
j_gene: TRBJ2-7; d_gene: .; v_gene: TRBV18; CDR3aa: CASSPSRDTGYSYEQYF
j_gene: TRBJ1-2; d_gene: .; v_gene: TRBV19; CDR3aa: CASSIPRDIYGYTF
j_gene: TRBJ2-3; d_gene: .; v_gene: TRBV6-6; CDR3aa: CASLPGQSTDTQYF
j_gene: TRBJ1-6; d_gene: .; v_gene: TRBV6-5; CDR3aa: CASSSKQIRYSALHF
j_gene: TRBJ2-3; d_gene: TRBD2; v_gene: TRBV9; CDR3aa: CASRKLAGVLGPDTQYF
j_gene: TRBJ2-5; d_gene: .; v_gene: TRBV4-3; CDR3aa: CASSQVEGGTQYF
j_gene: TRBJ1-1; d_gene: .; v_gene: TRBV15; CDR3aa: CATSREAGGNTEAFF
j_gene: TRBJ2-6; d_gene: .; v_gene: TRBV27; CDR3aa: CASSFYSGANVLTF
j_gene: TRBJ2-2; d_gene: .; v_gene: TRBV5-1; CDR3aa: CASSLDSGTGELFF
j_gene: TRBJ2-3; d_gene: .; v_gene: TRBV6-5; CDR3aa: CASSYPSGGMNTQYF
j_gene: TRBJ1-5; d_gene: TRBD1; v_gene: TRBV6-1; CDR3aa: CASSGPGQTSNQPQHF
j_gene: TRBJ2-5; d_gene: .; v_gene: TRBV2; CDR3aa: CASRGTSKTQYF
j_gene: TRBJ1-5; d_gene: .; v_gene: TRBV11-2; CDR3aa: CASSLDGGGNQPQHF
j_gene: TRBJ1-1; d_gene: TRBD1; v_gene: TRBV10-3; CDR3aa: CAISRDRETEAFF
j_gene: TRBJ2-3; d_gene: .; v_gene: TRBV19; CDR3aa: CASSIGSGSTDTQYF
j_gene: TRBJ2-7; d_gene: .; v_gene: TRBV25-1; CDR3aa: CASSEFLAGEQYF
j_gene: TRBJ2-5; d_gene: .; v_gene: TRBV4-1; CDR3aa: CASSHSNQETQYF
j_gene: TRBJ1-1; d_gene: .; v_gene: TRBV28; CDR3aa: CASSSGTRAFF
j_gene: TRBJ2-3; d_gene: .; v_gene: TRBV7-2; CDR3aa: CASSLNGFTDTQYF
j_gene: TRBJ1-6; d_gene: .; v_gene: TRBV5-1; CDR3aa: CASTGDPGGNSPLHF
j_gene: TRBJ2-7; d_gene: .; v_gene: TRBV10-3; CDR3aa: CAISESTRDEQYF
j_gene: TRBJ2-2; d_gene: TRBD1; v_gene: TRBV5-6; CDR3aa: CASSLGTGGTGELFF
j_gene: TRBJ2-3; d_gene: TRBD2; v_gene: TRBV5-6; CDR3aa: CASSLEGGRLTDTQYF
j_gene: TRBJ2-5; d_gene: .; v_gene: TRBV7-9; CDR3aa: CASSLATGKGETQYF
j_gene: TRBJ2-5; d_gene: .; v_gene: TRBV30; CDR3aa: CAWNPRSGLWQETQYF
j_gene: TRBJ1-6; d_gene: .; v_gene: TRBV30; CDR3aa: CAWSTDSPLHF
j_gene: TRBJ2-2; d_gene: TRBD2; v_gene: TRBV5-1; CDR3aa: CASDRLAGGTGELFF
j_gene: TRBJ1-1; d_gene: .; v_gene: TRBV7-9; CDR3aa: CASSLVAGSPEAFF
j_gene: TRBJ2-5; d_gene: TRBD2; v_gene: TRBV4-3; CDR3aa: CASSQDLSTRGLAGVKGETQYF
j_gene: TRBJ2-5; d_gene: .; v_gene: TRBV2; CDR3aa: CASSGVRGETQYF
j_gene: TRBJ1-5; d_gene: .; v_gene: TRBV10-3; CDR3aa: CAITYATGLGNQPQHF
j_gene: TRBJ2-1; d_gene: TRBD2; v_gene: TRBV6-5; CDR3aa: CASSSLSGSTYNEQFF
j_gene: TRBJ1-2; d_gene: TRBD1; v_gene: TRBV5-4; CDR3aa: CASSLGGTAKANYGYTF
j_gene: TRBJ1-2; d_gene: .; v_gene: TRBV5-6; CDR3aa: CASSPSNYGYTF
j_gene: TRBJ1-5; d_gene: .; v_gene: TRBV10-3; CDR3aa: CAITPDSDQPQHF